This T cell receptor (beta chain) originates from a study of shared clonotypes between healthy human individuals. Genomic DNA from unsorted samples was obtained from around 93 million PBMCs (per sample). Trimming shortened V by 2 bases and J by 0 bases, and 11 bases separated the two germline ends. Germline CDR1 reads MNHNS; CDR2 reads SASEGT. There are 16 residues in the CDR3. Using immunoSEQ multiplex PCR, the repertoire was profiled, and TCRdb retains in-frame clones only, with some absent. In the table there are 400,000 to 500,000 clones, around 80% of which are singletons. The receptor comes from a woman in her thirties or forties in good health. Some clones in this sample may be carry-over from other donors' samples. J is TRBJ1-3 and V is TRBV6-1; a possible D gene is TRBD1 (6 bases). Sequenced sample: PBMCs. CDR3 bases: TGTGCCAGCAGTGAATGGGGGGGCAACTCTGGAAACACCATATATTTT. It is translated as CASSEWGGNSGNTIYF.